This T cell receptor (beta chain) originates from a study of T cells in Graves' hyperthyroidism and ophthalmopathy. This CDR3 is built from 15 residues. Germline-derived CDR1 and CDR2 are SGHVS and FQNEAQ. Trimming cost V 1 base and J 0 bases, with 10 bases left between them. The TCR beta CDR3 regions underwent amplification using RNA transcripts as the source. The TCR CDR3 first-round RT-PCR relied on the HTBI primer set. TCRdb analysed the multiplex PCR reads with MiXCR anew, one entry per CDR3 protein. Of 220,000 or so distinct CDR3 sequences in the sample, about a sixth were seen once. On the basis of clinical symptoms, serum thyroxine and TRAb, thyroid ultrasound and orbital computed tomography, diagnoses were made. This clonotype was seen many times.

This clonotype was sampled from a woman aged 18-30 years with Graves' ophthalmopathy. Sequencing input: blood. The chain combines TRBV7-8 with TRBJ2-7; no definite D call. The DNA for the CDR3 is TGTGCCAGCAGCTTAGGAGGCGTGAGCTCCTACGAGCAGTACTTC. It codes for CASSLGGVSSYEQYF.